This T cell receptor beta chain was recorded in a study of CDR3 diversity in severe acne. TCRdb re-derived calls from the PCR reads in MiXCR, one entry per CDR3 protein. The top ten clones hold around 15% of a sample with around 91,000 distinct CDR3 sequences, around 50% of them seen once. Germline assignment: CDR1 SGHRS and CDR2 YFSETQ. V shed 3 bases and J 6 bases; nucleotides not matched to a gene: 10. The length of the CDR3 is 18 residues. This TCR came from a male donor in good health, without acne. This chain uses TRBV5-1 with TRBJ2-3, with 16 bases identical to TRBD2. The sample taken for sequencing was blood. The CDR3 coding sequence is TGCGCCAGCAGCTCTCTCCCGGGACTAGCGGGGGGGCGTGATACGCAGTATTTT. It translates to CASSSLPGLAGGRDTQYF.